The source of this T cell receptor beta chain is a study of early T cells in non-severe SARS-CoV-2 infection. Study-wide background: Sequencing of unsorted whole blood was done on bulk RNA, leaving chains unpaired. Study-wide results and caveats: VDJdb matching favored anti-spike CD8 responses, missing private and CD4 specificities.

V lost 3 bases, J lost 0 bases, and 15 bases lay in between. The germline CDR1 and CDR2 sequences are WNHNN and SYGVQD (reference sequence). The CDR3 runs to 17 residues. TCRdb analysed the 5' RACE reads with MiXCR anew, one entry per CDR3 protein. Altogether over 95,000 distinct CDR3 sequences are present, approximately 16% being singletons, with the ten largest covering roughly 1.2%. In regard to this clonotype: Its antigen is currently unknown.

The receptor was derived from an adult who was a healthcare worker with PCR-confirmed SARS-CoV-2 infection or an uninfected control (not recorded which). Sequences were obtained from whole blood. V is TRBV10-1 and J is TRBJ2-1, with D maybe TRBD1 (6 bases). CDR3 nucleotide sequence: TGCGCCAGCAGTGATACAGGGAAAAAGAGCTCCTACAATGAGCAGTTCTTC. Its protein product is CASSDTGKKSSYNEQFF.